Following are 8 T cell receptor beta chains from one sample sequenced in a study of T cell responses to AZD1222 COVID-19 vaccine (dated by TCRdb to about 2021). The intended sense of this specimen's time point label: about 28 days (+/-7) after the second vaccine dose. The library was prepared using the immunoSEQ multiplex PCR assay. In its TCRdb copy, this immuneACCESS table keeps in-frame sequences only and misses some clones. Where compared with another copy, unresolved V genes explain less than half of these, and the others have no known cause. This sample comprises 100,000 to 130,000 clones, approximately 90% of them detected only once. In total, the top ten clones hold 6.2% of the sample. Source: peripheral blood, taken 28 days after the second AZD1222 dose. These receptors came from an adult who received the AZD1222 COVID-19 vaccine.

The rearrangement links TRBV6-5 to TRBJ1-1, with TRBD1 as a possible D gene (6 bases). This CDR3 is 13 amino acids long. Trimming took off 6 bases at V and 7 bases at J, with 15 bases between the two ends. Germline assignment: CDR1 MNHEY and CDR2 SVGAGI. In DNA form, the CDR3 reads TGTGCCAGCAGGTTCTCGACAGGCATTGAAGCTTTCTTT. Translation: CASRFSTGIEAFF.

The rearrangement uses TRBV6-2 or TRBV6-3 and TRBJ2-7, with 8 positions matching TRBD2. In germline, CDR1 is MNHEY, CDR2 SVGEGT. The CDR3 loop spans 12 amino acids. V shed 2 bases and J 6 bases; nucleotides not matched to a gene: 0. The CDR3 DNA reads as TGTGCCAGCAGTTACGCGGGGGGCGAGCAGTACTTC. Its protein product is CASSYAGGEQYF.

Notes on this clone: Other nucleotide sequences from this sample produce the same CDR3. The V and J genes are TRBV6-5 and TRBJ2-7; either TRBD1 or TRBD2 may fit D (5 bases each). CDR1 is MNHEY, CDR2 SVGAGI, per germline. V lost 6 bases and J lost 2, with 14 bases in between. The CDR3 extends over 14 amino acids. CDR3 sequence (DNA): TGTGCCAGCAGCCCCCTCGGGGCAGCCTACGAGCAGTACTTC. It codes for CASSPLGAAYEQYF.

CDR3 sequence: CASSLEKNTEAFF. For the CDR3, the DNA is TGTGCCAGCAGCCTCGAAAAGAACACTGAAGCTTTCTTT. The chain has TRBV6-5 and TRBJ1-1, with D uncertain. The CDR3 runs 13 residues. Germline CDR1 is MNHEY and CDR2 is SVGAGI. V was shortened by 6 bases and J by 1 base, with 9 bases between the two germline ends.

The chain combines TRBV7-4 with TRBJ1-1; 7 bases align to TRBD1. CDR3 length: 17 amino acids. Germline CDR1 SGHVT, CDR2 SQSDAQ. With V trimmed by 5 bases and J by 2 bases, 14 bases remained unmatched. The CDR3 nucleotides read TGTGCCAGCAGCCCCCAGGGTGGGGACAGAAAAAACACTGAAGCTTTCTTT. This codes for CASSPQGGDRKNTEAFF.

There are a few counts of this clone. This chain connects TRBV19 to TRBJ2-5; TRBD1 is a possible D gene (6 bases). CDR1 LNHDA and CDR2 SQIVND come from the germline V gene (reference sequence). The CDR3 contains 14 residues. Between the trimmed V and J ends, which lost 6 bases and 2 bases, there was a span of 13 bases. CDR3 residues: CASSPGHQQETQYF. The CDR3 DNA follows: TGTGCCAGTAGCCCGGGACACCAACAAGAGACCCAGTACTTC.

This clone appeared a few times. The J gene is TRBJ1-1, the V gene TRBV12-5, with 8 bases fitting TRBD1. V shed 6 bases and J 4 bases; nucleotides not matched to a gene: 7. The CDR3 contains 14 residues. CDR1 is LGHNT, CDR2 FRNRAP, per germline. Here the CDR3 reads CASGPKQGGTEAFF. Written as DNA, the CDR3 is TGTGCTAGTGGCCCTAAACAGGGGGGCACTGAAGCTTTCTTT.

The genes are TRBV27 and TRBJ1-5; D is undetermined. Germline CDR1 and CDR2: MNHEY and SMNVEV (reference sequence). Trimming cost V 0 bases and J 4 bases, with 16 bases left between them. The CDR3 is 17 residues long. CDR3 sequence (DNA): TGTGCCAGCAGTTTATCGGTTGCAGTACTTGGGAATCAGCCCCAGCATTTT. Its translation is CASSLSVAVLGNQPQHF.